This T cell receptor beta chain was sequenced in a study of cytomegalovirus exposure and HLA in healthy donors. Comment on this clone: Its antigen is unidentified.

CDR1 and CDR2 from the germline V gene are MNHNS and SASEGT. There are 16 residues in the CDR3. The V and J ends lost 4 bases and 1 base, in that order; junction bases with no gene match: 7. It was with 60 Vbeta and 13 Jbeta primers that the PCR ran. TCRdb's copy holds only in-frame clones and misses some; the assay was immunoSEQ multiplex PCR. Of roughly 220,000 clones in the sample, 80% to 90% were seen once. The study, taken as a whole, reports: In a later analysis, at a false discovery rate of 0.05, approximately 15,000 TCR beta sequences matched HLA alleles. An apparent linkage of common viral pathogens to several of the most significant clusters emerged in a later analysis. Previous analysis showed most TCR beta V segments were productive about 87% or about 30% of the time. The authors later found most CMV-associated TCR beta chains appeared HLA-restricted.

The sample comprised PBMCs. This clonotype was sampled from a man aged 30-40 years in good health and CMV-seronegative. The chain is built from TRBV6-1 and TRBJ2-4; 7 bases match TRBD1. The CDR3 nucleotides are TGTGCCAGCAGTGGACAGGGACCTGGGGCCAAAAACATTCAGTACTTC. Amino acid sequence: CASSGQGPGAKNIQYF.